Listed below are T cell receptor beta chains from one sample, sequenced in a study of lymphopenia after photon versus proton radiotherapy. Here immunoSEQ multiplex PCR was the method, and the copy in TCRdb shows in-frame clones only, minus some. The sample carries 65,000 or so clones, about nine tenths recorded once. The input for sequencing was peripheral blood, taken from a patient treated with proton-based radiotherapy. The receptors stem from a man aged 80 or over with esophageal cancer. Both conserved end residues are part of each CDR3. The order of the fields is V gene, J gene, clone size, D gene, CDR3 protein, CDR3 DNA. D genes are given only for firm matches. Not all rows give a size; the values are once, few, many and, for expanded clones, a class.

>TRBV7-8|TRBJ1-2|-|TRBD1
CASSLFRTGPGYTF
TGTGCCAGCAGCCTATTTAGGACAGGGCCTGGCTACACCTTC
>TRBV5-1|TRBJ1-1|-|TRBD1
CASSPGQGPEAFF
TGCGCCAGCAGCCCGGGACAGGGCCCTGAAGCTTTCTTT
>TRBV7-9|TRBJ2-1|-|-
CASSSTRGGGAGGQFF
TGTGCCAGCAGCTCGACCAGGGGAGGGGGCGCAGGAGGGCAGTTCTTC
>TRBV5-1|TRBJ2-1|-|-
CASSLRQAVYNEQFF
TGCGCCAGCAGCTTGCGACAGGCGGTCTACAATGAGCAGTTCTTC
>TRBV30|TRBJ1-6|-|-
CAWIARGSSYNSPLHF
TGTGCCTGGATCGCTCGGGGAAGCTCCTATAATTCACCCCTCCACTTT
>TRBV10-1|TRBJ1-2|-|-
CASSVEGSYGYTF
TGCGCCAGCAGTGTAGAGGGTTCATATGGCTACACCTTC
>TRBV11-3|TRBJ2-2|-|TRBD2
CASSSGLAARPGELFF
TGTGCCAGCAGCTCTGGACTAGCGGCACGGCCCGGGGAGCTGTTTTTT
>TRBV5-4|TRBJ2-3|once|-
CASSLEGVDTQYF
TGTGCCAGCAGCCTGGAGGGGGTGGATACGCAGTATTTT
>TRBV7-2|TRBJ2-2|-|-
CASSLRDFNTGELFF
TGTGCCAGCAGCTTACGGGACTTCAACACCGGGGAGCTGTTTTTT
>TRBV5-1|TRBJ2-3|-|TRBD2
CASSFPLLVAGETDTQYF
TGCGCCAGCAGCTTCCCGCTTTTGGTAGCGGGAGAAACAGATACGCAGTATTTT
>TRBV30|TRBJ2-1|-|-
CAWTGVAPLGEQFF
TGTGCCTGGACGGGCGTTGCGCCCTTGGGAGAGCAGTTCTTC
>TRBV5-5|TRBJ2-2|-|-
CASSPGTTNTGELFF
TGTGCCAGCAGTCCCGGGACAACGAACACCGGGGAGCTGTTTTTT
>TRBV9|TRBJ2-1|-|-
CASSPRPAPNEQFF
TGTGCCAGCAGCCCCCGGCCCGCCCCGAATGAGCAGTTCTTC
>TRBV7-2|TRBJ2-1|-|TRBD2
CASTLEASGRGYEQFF
TGTGCCAGCACCTTAGAGGCTAGCGGGAGGGGCTATGAGCAGTTCTTC
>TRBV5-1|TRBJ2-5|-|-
CASSWDGKKETQYF
TGCGCCAGCAGCTGGGACGGAAAGAAGGAGACCCAGTACTTC
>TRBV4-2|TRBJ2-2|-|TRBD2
CASSQDTAGANTGELFF
TGTGCCAGCAGCCAAGATACGGCGGGGGCGAACACCGGGGAGCTGTTTTTT
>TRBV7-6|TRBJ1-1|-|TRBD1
CASSPDRVQTFF
TGTGCCAGCAGCCCAGACAGGGTACAAACTTTCTTT
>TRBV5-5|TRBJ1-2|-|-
CASSLRTDGYTF
TGTGCCAGCAGCTTGCGCACGGATGGCTACACCTTC
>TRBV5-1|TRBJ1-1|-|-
CASSLLRGNEAFF
TGCGCCAGCAGCTTGTTACGGGGAAATGAAGCTTTCTTT
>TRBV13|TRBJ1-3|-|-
CASSLTSLAGITGNTIYF
TGTGCCAGCAGCTTAACATCCTTGGCAGGCATTACTGGAAACACCATATATTTT
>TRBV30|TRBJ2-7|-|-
CAWSWRDEQYF
TGTGCCTGGAGTTGGAGGGACGAGCAGTACTTC
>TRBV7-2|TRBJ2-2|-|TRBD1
CASSPGGFSGELFF
TGTGCCAGCAGCCCAGGGGGCTTCTCCGGGGAGCTGTTTTTT
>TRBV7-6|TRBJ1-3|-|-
CASSLAHPSSGNTIYF
TGTGCCAGCAGCTTAGCGCATCCCAGCTCTGGAAACACCATATATTTT
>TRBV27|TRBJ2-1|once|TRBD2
CASSWRGGHNEQFF
TGTGCCAGCAGTTGGCGGGGGGGGCACAATGAGCAGTTCTTC
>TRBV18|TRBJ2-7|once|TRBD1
CASSAGGSSYEQYF
TGTGCCAGCTCAGCAGGGGGCAGCTCCTACGAGCAGTACTTC
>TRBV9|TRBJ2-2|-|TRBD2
CASSRGLAGTTGELFF
TGTGCCAGCAGCAGGGGACTAGCGGGGACCACCGGGGAGCTGTTTTTT
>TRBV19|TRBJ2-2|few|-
CASSISPGMGTGELFF
TGTGCCAGTAGTATATCACCAGGGATGGGGACCGGGGAGCTGTTTTTT
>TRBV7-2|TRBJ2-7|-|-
CASSSTGYEQYF
TGTGCCAGCAGCTCCACAGGTTACGAGCAGTACTTC
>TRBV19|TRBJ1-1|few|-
CASRQWGPKKEAFF
TGTGCCAGTAGGCAGTGGGGCCCAAAGAAGGAAGCTTTCTTT
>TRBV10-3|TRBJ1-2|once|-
CAISEAHLRWGANYGYAF
TGTGCCATCAGTGAGGCACACCTCCGTTGGGGGGCGAATTATGGCTACGCCTTC
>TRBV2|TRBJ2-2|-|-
CASTGRSGAGELFF
TGTGCCAGCACGGGAAGGAGTGGGGCCGGGGAGCTGTTTTTT
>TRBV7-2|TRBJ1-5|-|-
CASSHTYSNQPQHF
TGTGCCAGCAGCCACACCTATAGCAATCAGCCCCAGCATTTT
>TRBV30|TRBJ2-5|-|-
CAWSALGGETQYF
TGTGCCTGGAGTGCGTTGGGGGGCGAGACCCAGTACTTC